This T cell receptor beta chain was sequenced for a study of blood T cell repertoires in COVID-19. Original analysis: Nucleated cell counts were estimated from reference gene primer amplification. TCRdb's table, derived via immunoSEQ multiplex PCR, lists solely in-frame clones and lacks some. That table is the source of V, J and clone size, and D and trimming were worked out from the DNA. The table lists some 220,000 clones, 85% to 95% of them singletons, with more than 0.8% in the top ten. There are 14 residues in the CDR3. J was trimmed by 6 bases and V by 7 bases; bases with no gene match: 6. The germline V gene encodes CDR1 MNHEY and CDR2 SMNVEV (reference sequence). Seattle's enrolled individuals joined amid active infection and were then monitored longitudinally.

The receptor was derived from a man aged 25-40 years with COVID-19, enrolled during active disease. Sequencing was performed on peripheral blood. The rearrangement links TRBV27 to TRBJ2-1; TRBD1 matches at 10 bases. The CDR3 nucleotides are TGTGCCAGCATTCCGGGACAGGGGTTCAATGAGCAGTTCTTC. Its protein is CASIPGQGFNEQFF.